This TCR beta chain stems from a study of esophageal squamous cell carcinoma under preoperative chemotherapy. Study-level findings and limits: After paclitaxel-nedaplatin, abundant clones were more likely to contract than amplify.

From the PCR reads, TCRdb called clonotypes with MiXCR, one entry per CDR3 protein. The sample lists about 9,600 distinct CDR3 sequences; around half were seen once. As for time point: after preoperative PTX-NDP chemotherapy. This clonotype was detected ten times or more. Antigen specificity is unknown. This material was obtained from a patient given preoperative chemotherapy. This TCR was sampled from a human donor with esophageal squamous cell carcinoma. The donor label of this sample is uncertain.

The CDR3 protein is CASSPAGVGKNIQYF. Written as DNA, the CDR3 is TGTGCCAGCAGCCCCGCTGGGGTAGGGAAAAACATTCAGTACTTC. This chain links TRBV12-3 or TRBV12-4 with TRBJ2-4; D remains unclear. Trimming cost V 6 bases and J 4 bases, with 16 bases left between them. This CDR3 is built from 15 residues.